This entry features one TCR beta chain sequence. The antigen this receptor binds is unknown. No much larger clone is present one base from it, and per-base qualities are unavailable. The sample originates from a study of cytomegalovirus exposure and HLA in healthy donors (dated by TCRdb to the late 2010s). Notes on the research overall: A later analysis indicated that the 90 to 150 validation repertoires were generated on the platform also employed for the approximately 690 repertoires of the first cohort. The study was designed to test whether signatures of past pathogen exposure could be identified by cataloging public T cell receptors. Besides the first cohort of roughly 660 subjects, a separate validation cohort made up of 120 different subjects was used. To predict cytomegalovirus infection status, the study brought together high-throughput TCR immunosequencing, statistical association of individual TCRs with disease status, and machine learning.

The research as a whole found: While some public TCRs were present in many individuals, most TCR sequences turned up only very rarely across donors. The classifier was reported to diagnose cytomegalovirus status with high specificity and sensitivity in both the original cohort and the validation cohort. Subsequent analysis determined that TCRs grouped into clusters in the first cohort also showed a tendency toward co-occurrence across the 120 or so validation repertoires, and about 93% of cluster scores exceeded 0. The validation cohort had no HLA typing available for a later analysis, so co-occurrence within that cohort was assessed over all 130 or so repertoires. The authors suggested that the approach could potentially be extended to other disease states and immunological phenotypes. In vitro tests confirmed that a few of the cytomegalovirus-associated TCR beta chains recognize cytomegalovirus antigens. The study gave a list of 150 to 200 TCR beta chains associated with cytomegalovirus.

The library came from the immunoSEQ multiplex PCR assay. On the study's bioinformatics: A statistical classification framework was built to diagnose cytomegalovirus status from the catalog of TCR beta chain sequences. TCRdb holds this immuneACCESS table with in-frame rearrangements only. Some clones are missing; in checked studies, unresolved V genes explain under half, and the rest has no known cause. That table supplies the V and J calls and clone size; D and trimming were determined from the DNA. This sample comprises a few hundred thousand clones, approximately 88% of them detected only once. The ten largest clonotypes hold around an eighth of the sample. The CDR1 and CDR2 encoded by the germline V gene (reference sequence) are SEHNR and FQNEAQ. Taken from cysteine to phenylalanine, the CDR3 has 13 residues. Just the 39-base CDR3 DNA is kept, in frame starting at base 1. At the junction V is shortened by 2 bases and J by 11 bases; bases outside the gene matches: 8.

Separate from the approximately 700-subject first cohort, the validation cohort of more than 90 subjects was the group to which the donors belonged. The receptor was derived from a woman younger than 45 in good health and CMV-seropositive. The sequencing input was PBMCs. This receptor chain uses TRBV7-9 and TRBJ1-1, and TRBD1 matches 7 of the central bases. The bases read TGTGCCAGCAGCTTATCTCGGGACAGCCTCGCTTTCTTT. Its coded protein is CASSLSRDSLAFF.